The clone carrying this TCR beta chain was observed a few times. Under the authors' procedure: Estimated nucleated cell counts came from reference gene primer amplification. Sequencing was performed with immunoSEQ multiplex PCR; in TCRdb, only in-frame clones are kept and a portion is missing. V and J calls and clone size are given by that table; D and trimming were obtained from the DNA. This table holds tens of thousands of clones, less than 80% found once. The data belong to a study of blood T cell repertoires in COVID-19. On the study more broadly: Acute-phase and convalescent COVID-19 samples originated in the United States, Italy and Spain. In each case, the material was cDNA or gDNA derived from T cells, B-cell-depleted T cells, or PBMCs.

The TCR was taken from a woman between 45 and 65 years old with acute or convalescent COVID-19. Source material: peripheral blood.

The CDR3 sequence: CASSQAPQDRGRDQPQHF. DNA of the CDR3: TGTGCCAGCAGCCAAGCCCCCCAGGACAGGGGGCGAGATCAGCCCCAGCATTTT. The rearrangement uses TRBV4-2 and TRBJ1-5; 11 positions match TRBD1. Per germline, CDR1 LGHNA and CDR2 YNFKEQ. Unmatched junction bases numbered 10, after V lost 1 base and J lost 5 bases. CDR3 length: 18 amino acids.